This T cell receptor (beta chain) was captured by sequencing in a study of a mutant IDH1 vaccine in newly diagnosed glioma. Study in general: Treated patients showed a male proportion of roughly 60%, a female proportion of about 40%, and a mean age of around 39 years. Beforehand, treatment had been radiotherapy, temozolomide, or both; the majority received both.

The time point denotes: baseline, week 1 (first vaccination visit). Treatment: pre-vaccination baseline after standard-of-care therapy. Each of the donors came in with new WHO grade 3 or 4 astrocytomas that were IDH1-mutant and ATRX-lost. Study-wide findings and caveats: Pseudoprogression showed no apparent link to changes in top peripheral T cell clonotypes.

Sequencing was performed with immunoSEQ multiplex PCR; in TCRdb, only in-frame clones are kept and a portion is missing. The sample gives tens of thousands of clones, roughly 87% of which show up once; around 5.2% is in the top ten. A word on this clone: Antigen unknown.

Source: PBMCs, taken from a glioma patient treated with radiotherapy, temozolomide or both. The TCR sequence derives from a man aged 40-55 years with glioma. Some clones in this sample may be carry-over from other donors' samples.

The CDR3 nucleotides are TGTGCCAGCAGCCCCTACGGGCGGGGGTTCGAGCAGTACTTC. Protein sequence: CASSPYGRGFEQYF. V usage is TRBV7-9 and J usage is TRBJ2-7; 7 bases agree with TRBD2. Trimming removed 5 bases from V and 6 bases from J; junction bases left unmatched: 10. Germline loops: CDR1 SEHNR, CDR2 FQNEAQ (reference sequence). The CDR3 consists of 14 residues.